The rows below give T cell receptor beta chains drawn from one sample of a study of OX40 agonist ivuxolimab in advanced cancers. Generated by immunoSEQ multiplex PCR, the TCRdb table keeps only in-frame clones and is missing some. The repertoire holds approximately 57,000 clones, with 88% as singletons. The material sequenced was CD4+ or CD8+ T cells sorted from blood, taken in a trial of the OX40 agonist ivuxolimab. The receptors come from an adult with an advanced solid tumor such as melanoma, head and neck, liver or kidney cancer. Both conserved end residues are part of each CDR3. D genes are given only for firm matches. Rows may omit the clone size; those that give it use once, few, many or a size class.

size: -; V: TRBV4-1; D: -; J: TRBJ1-1; CDR3: CASSQVQSTEAFF; DNA: TGCGCCAGCAGCCAGGTACAAAGCACTGAAGCTTTCTTT
size: -; V: TRBV29-1; D: TRBD2; J: TRBJ2-3; CDR3: CSVEDLAGGQYF; DNA: TGCAGCGTTGAAGATCTGGCGGGGGGGCAGTATTTT
size: -; V: TRBV7-9; D: TRBD1; J: TRBJ1-1; CDR3: CASSLAGQGGEAFF; DNA: TGTGCCAGCAGCTTAGCGGGACAGGGAGGTGAAGCTTTCTTT
size: -; V: TRBV27; D: -; J: TRBJ2-3; CDR3: CASSSTGSDTQYF; DNA: TGTGCCAGCAGTTCTACAGGGTCTGATACGCAGTATTTT
size: -; V: TRBV9; D: -; J: TRBJ1-1; CDR3: CASSVESQNTEAFF; DNA: TGTGCCAGCAGCGTAGAAAGCCAGAACACTGAAGCTTTCTTT
size: once; V: TRBV7-9; D: -; J: TRBJ1-1; CDR3: CASSPAGGFVFTEAFF; DNA: TGTGCCAGCAGCCCCGCCGGGGGCTTTGTATTCACTGAAGCTTTCTTT
size: -; V: TRBV29-1; D: -; J: TRBJ2-1; CDR3: CSVRFHYNEQFF; DNA: TGCAGCGTCCGGTTCCACTACAATGAGCAGTTCTTC
size: -; V: TRBV12-5; D: TRBD2; J: TRBJ2-3; CDR3: CASGHTSGSYTDTQYF; DNA: TGTGCTAGTGGCCACACTAGCGGTTCCTACACAGATACGCAGTATTTT
size: -; V: TRBV9; D: -; J: TRBJ2-7; CDR3: CASSVGAEGEQYF; DNA: TGTGCCAGCAGCGTAGGTGCAGAGGGGGAGCAGTACTTC
size: -; V: TRBV7-9; D: -; J: TRBJ1-1; CDR3: CASSPTGTEAFF; DNA: TGTGCCAGCAGCCCCACGGGCACTGAAGCTTTCTTT
size: once; V: TRBV27; D: -; J: TRBJ2-1; CDR3: CASSAFRGVNEQFF; DNA: TGTGCCAGCAGTGCCTTCAGGGGGGTCAATGAGCAGTTCTTC
size: once; V: TRBV15; D: TRBD2; J: TRBJ2-7; CDR3: CATSRGGDYNRPYEQYF; DNA: TGTGCCACCAGCAGAGGGGGGGACTACAACCGACCCTACGAGCAGTACTTC
size: -; V: TRBV5-8; D: -; J: TRBJ2-2; CDR3: CASSPWGTGELFF; DNA: TGTGCCAGCAGCCCGTGGGGCACCGGGGAGCTGTTTTTT
size: once; V: TRBV27; D: TRBD1; J: TRBJ2-2; CDR3: CASSLWGEGQGTGELFF; DNA: TGTGCCAGCAGTTTATGGGGGGAGGGACAGGGCACCGGGGAGCTGTTTTTT
size: -; V: TRBV4-3; D: -; J: TRBJ2-7; CDR3: CASSPPGAYSYEQYF; DNA: TGCGCCAGCAGCCCTCCGGGAGCCTACTCCTACGAGCAGTACTTC